The sequence of this T cell receptor beta chain was determined in a study of blood T cell repertoires in COVID-19. About the study: PBMCs, B-cell-depleted T cells, or T cells provided the cDNA or gDNA that made up the material.

Participants were placed into cohorts based on the clinical history they reported. Authors' analysis steps: Reference gene primer amplification yielded estimated nucleated cell counts. Assay used: immunoSEQ multiplex PCR; TCRdb lists only in-frame clones, some missing. V, J and clone size derive from that table, while D and trimming were established from the DNA sequence. The sample lists about 200,000 clones, 89% occurring once. Germline V gives CDR1 LNHDA, CDR2 SQIVND (reference sequence). V dropped 5 bases and J dropped 6 bases, with 13 bases sitting between them. The CDR3 sequence is 14 residues long.

Sequences were obtained from PBMCs or T cells enriched from blood (not recorded which). The TCR sequence derives from a woman in her late teens or twenties who had recovered from COVID-19. The rearrangement links TRBV19 to TRBJ1-4; D is perhaps TRBD1 (5 bases). The CDR3 region has the DNA TGTGCCAGTAGTCAGAGAGGGGAGGATGAAAAACTGTTTTTT. Protein: CASSQRGEDEKLFF.